Below are 31 T cell receptor beta chains sequenced from a single sample in a study of blood T cell repertoires in COVID-19. The table came from immunoSEQ multiplex PCR; TCRdb's copy has only in-frame clones and leaves some out. The table has around 190,000 clones, 79% seen once. The sequencing sample was made of peripheral blood. The origin of the receptors is a woman aged 40 to 49 with COVID-19, enrolled during active disease.

This rearrangement joins TRBV28 to TRBJ1-3; no clear D. Trimming pared 4 bases from V and 0 bases from J, leaving 10 bases between. The CDR3 length is 15 residues. CDR1 is MDHEN, CDR2 SYDVKM, per germline. The CDR3 DNA reads as TGTGCCAGCAGTTCCTTTCCTACCTCTGGAAACACCATATATTTT. It codes for CASSSFPTSGNTIYF.

This clone was found a few times. The rearrangement joins TRBV9 to TRBJ1-1; D might be TRBD1 (6 bases). The CDR3 has 12 amino acids. V was pared by 8 bases and J by 0 bases, with 8 bases between. The V gene's germline CDR1 is SGDLS and CDR2 YYNGEE. CDR3 loop: CASRQVNTEAFF. The CDR3 DNA reads as TGTGCCAGTCGACAGGTGAACACTGAAGCTTTCTTT.

The chain uses TRBV7-2 and TRBJ1-1; D uncertain. The CDR3 has 15 amino acids. Germline assignment: CDR1 SGHTA and CDR2 FQGNSA. Trimming stripped 2 bases from V and 1 base from J, with 11 bases between. The CDR3 is CASSLRRDWNTEAFF. CDR3 bases: TGTGCCAGCAGCTTACGTCGGGATTGGAACACTGAAGCTTTCTTT. Combining the CDR3 with reference TRBV7-2 and TRBJ1-1 gives the whole variable domain GAGVSQSPSNKVTEKGKDVELRCDPISGHTALYWYRQSLGQGLEFLIYFQGNSAPDKSGLPSDRFSAERTGGSVSTLTIQRTQQEDSAVYLCASSLRRDWNTEAFFGQGTRLTVV.

The chain is built from TRBV7-8 and TRBJ1-6; a weak D match, TRBD1 (6 bases). Germline V gene lookup returns CDR1 SGHVS and CDR2 FQNEAQ. Trimming removed 7 bases from V and 0 bases from J, with 10 bases in between. There are 15 residues in the CDR3. The CDR3, as DNA: TGTGCCAGCACCCAGGGGAGCTCCTATAATTCACCCCTCCACTTT. Residues: CASTQGSSYNSPLHF.

The sample holds one count of this clone. The chain employs TRBV3-1 (or the pseudogene TRBV3-2) and TRBJ1-6; no reliable D call. The V end lost 3 bases, the J end lost 9 bases, and 9 bases lay between the germline ends. The germline gives CDR1 LGHDT, CDR2 YNNKEL (reference sequence). The CDR3 loop spans 13 amino acids. The CDR3 sequence: CASSQGEGSPLHF. The CDR3 nucleotides read TGTGCCAGCAGCCAGGGAGAGGGTTCACCCCTCCACTTT.

Only a few counts were recorded for this clone. The chain joins TRBV27 to TRBJ1-4; 8 bases line up with TRBD1. J gave up 4 bases and V 7 bases, and 11 bases lay outside the gene matches. The CDR3 has 16 residues. Germline CDR1 MNHEY, CDR2 SMNVEV (reference sequence). This chain's CDR3 is CASTLSGQGYNEKLFF. CDR3 sequence (DNA): TGTGCCAGCACCCTTTCAGGACAGGGCTATAATGAAAAACTGTTTTTT.

The chain employs TRBV6-2 or TRBV6-3 and TRBJ2-3; D is perhaps TRBD1 (6 bases). Trimming left V 4 bases short and J 5 bases short, with 13 bases between. Germline-derived CDR1 and CDR2 are MNHEY and SVGEGT. This CDR3 has 14 amino acids. CDR3 in amino acids: CASSWRTVEDTQYF. In DNA form, the CDR3 reads TGTGCCAGCAGTTGGCGGACAGTCGAAGATACGCAGTATTTT.

The chain has TRBV5-8 and TRBJ2-1; 9 positions agree with TRBD2. CDR1 is SGHTS, CDR2 YDEGEE, per germline. Trimming cost V 6 bases and J 6 bases; bases outside gene matches: 7. The CDR3 has 14 amino acids. CDR3 nucleotide sequence: TGTGCCAGCACCCTTGGAGCGGGGGGCAATGAGCAGTTCTTC. Translation: CASTLGAGGNEQFF.

This clone came up a few times. The chain joins TRBV7-2 to TRBJ2-7, with D tentatively TRBD1 (5 bases). Deletions cut 1 base from V and 12 bases from J, with 19 bases between. The CDR3 extends over 14 amino acids. Germline-derived CDR1 and CDR2 are SGHTA and FQGNSA. The CDR3 loop is CASSLEGAGSSTYF. In DNA form, the CDR3 reads TGTGCCAGCAGCTTAGAAGGGGCAGGATCTAGTACGTACTTC.

This sequence joins TRBV15 and TRBJ2-1; 9 nucleotides match TRBD2. Germline CDR1 LNHNV, CDR2 YYDKDF (reference sequence). This CDR3 spans 15 amino acids. Trimming cost V 5 bases and J 1 base; bases outside gene matches: 3. The CDR3 region has the DNA TGTGCCACCAGCCCTAGCGGGATGTCCTACAATGAGCAGTTCTTC. Translated, it gives CATSPSGMSYNEQFF.

This clone has just a few counts. The gene calls are TRBV10-3 and TRBJ1-5, with TRBD1 matching over 7 bases. V lost 10 bases and J lost 0; bases outside the gene matches: 12. The CDR3 covers 16 residues. CDR1 and CDR2 from the germline V gene are ENHRY and SYGVKD. This CDR3 reads CATSGTATYSNQPQHF. The CDR3 bases are TGTGCCACTTCCGGGACAGCAACTTATAGCAATCAGCCCCAGCATTTT.

The chain joins TRBV5-4 to TRBJ1-6; TRBD1 aligns across 7 bases. Trimming removed 4 bases from V and 6 bases from J; junction bases left unmatched: 7. Germline V lookup: CDR1 SGHNT, CDR2 YYREEE (reference sequence). The CDR3 is made up of 15 amino acids. CDR3 amino acids: CASSPDRVLNSPLHF. In nucleotides, the CDR3 is TGTGCCAGCAGCCCCGACAGGGTCCTTAATTCACCCCTCCACTTT.

V and J are TRBV7-8 and TRBJ1-2; perhaps TRBD1 as D (6 bases). The germline gives CDR1 SGHVS, CDR2 FQNEAQ. CDR3 size: 17 residues. Trimming left V 4 bases short and J 3 bases short, with 21 bases between. The CDR3: CASSSAGVILADYGYTF. The CDR3 nucleotides read TGTGCCAGCAGCTCGGCAGGGGTTATCCTGGCGGACTATGGCTACACCTTC. The variable domain in full, with the rest retrieved from reference TRBV7-8 and TRBJ1-2, is GAGVSQSPRYKVAKRGQDVALRCDPISGHVSLFWYQQALGQGPEFLTYFQNEAQLDKSGLPSDRFFAERPEGSVSTLKIQRTQQEDSAVYLCASSSAGVILADYGYTFGSGTRLTVV.

This chain connects TRBV2 to TRBJ2-2; 7 positions agree with TRBD2. The germline V gene encodes CDR1 SNHLY and CDR2 FYNNEI. The CDR3 has 14 residues. V shed 7 bases and J 3 bases; nucleotides not matched to a gene: 5. Here the CDR3 DNA reads TGTGCCAGCACTTCTAGCGGAGACACCGGGGAGCTGTTTTTT. It codes for CASTSSGDTGELFF.

The chain carries TRBV18 and TRBJ2-5; a possible D gene is TRBD2 (5 bases). This CDR3 contains 18 residues. Trimming cost V 1 base and J 4 bases, with 22 bases left between them. Germline V CDR1 and CDR2: KGHSH, LQKENI. The CDR3 spells CASSPRVASRFLGETQYF. DNA of the CDR3: TGTGCCAGCTCACCACGGGTGGCTAGCCGCTTTTTAGGAGAGACCCAGTACTTC.

This chain connects TRBV21-1 to TRBJ2-5; whether TRBD2, the table's D call, matches the DNA was not checked. TRBV21-1 is deemed a pseudogene. This CDR3 is built from 13 residues. CDR3 in amino acids: CASSPGGLKTQYF. The CDR3, as DNA: TGTGCCAGCAGCCCCGGCGGCTTGAAGACCCAGTACTTC.

This clone came up a few times. The rearrangement joins TRBV11-2 to TRBJ2-2; 8 bases fit TRBD1. Unmatched junction bases numbered 11, after V lost 7 bases and J lost 7 bases. Per the germline V gene, CDR1 is SGHAT and CDR2 is FQNNGV. The CDR3 length is 15 residues. The CDR3 sequence is CASIRGTGASGELFF. As DNA, the CDR3 is TGTGCCAGCATCCGTGGGACAGGAGCAAGCGGGGAGCTGTTTTTT.

V gene TRBV21-1 combines with J gene TRBJ2-3; the D call of TRBD1 is as the table states it, not checked on the DNA. TRBV21-1 represents a pseudogene. The CDR3 totals 16 residues. CDR3 protein: CASSRRTASSTDTQYF. In DNA form, the CDR3 reads TGTGCCAGCAGCAGACGGACAGCCTCTAGCACAGATACGCAGTATTTT.

The chain is built from TRBV7-2 and TRBJ2-1, with 8 bases aligning to TRBD1. Germline V gene lookup returns CDR1 SGHTA and CDR2 FQGNSA. With V trimmed by 5 bases and J by 6 bases, 3 bases remained unmatched. The CDR3 loop spans 13 amino acids. The CDR3: CASSPDRANEQFF. The CDR3 nucleotides are TGTGCCAGCAGCCCGGACAGGGCCAATGAGCAGTTCTTC.

This clone was seen once. The chain links TRBV7-2 to TRBJ2-1, with 8 bases aligning to TRBD2. Germline V gene sequence: CDR1 SGHTA, CDR2 FQGNSA. The CDR3 consists of 12 residues. The junction had 5 bases not matched to a gene; V was cut back by 1 base and J by 15 bases. The CDR3 bases are TGTGCCAGCAGCTTAGTTTCGGGGGGGTGGTTCTTC. Protein: CASSLVSGGWFF.

This clone was observed many times. CDR3 in amino acids: CASSPQGVQSGEKLFF. CDR3 bases: TGTGCCAGCAGCCCACAGGGGGTACAGAGTGGTGAAAAACTGTTTTTT. The chain links TRBV3-1 (or the pseudogene TRBV3-2) to TRBJ1-4, with 8 bases that match TRBD1. Germline lookup yields CDR1 LGHDT and CDR2 YNNKEL (reference sequence). The CDR3 contains 16 residues. Germline trimming cut 4 bases from V and 7 bases from J; bases unmatched to any gene: 11.

The chain employs TRBV5-4 and TRBJ1-1; no clear D gene. The V gene's germline CDR1 is SGHNT and CDR2 YYREEE (reference sequence). This CDR3 contains 14 residues. V lost 3 bases and J lost 1, with 10 bases in between. The CDR3 spells CASSWAEGNTEAFF. The CDR3 DNA follows: TGTGCCAGCAGCTGGGCGGAGGGGAACACTGAAGCTTTCTTT.

This chain uses TRBV11-2 with TRBJ1-1; D remains unclear. Trimming left V 5 bases short and J 1 base short, with 8 bases between. Germline loops: CDR1 SGHAT, CDR2 FQNNGV. This CDR3 comprises 13 residues. The CDR3 nucleotides read TGTGCCAGCAGCCTTCTTCCGAACACTGAAGCTTTCTTT. Translating gives CASSLLPNTEAFF.

V and J are TRBV27 and TRBJ1-4, with a tentative D call TRBD1 (5 bases). The CDR3 is made up of 15 amino acids. Trimming cost V 6 bases and J 2 bases, with 13 bases left between them. The germline V gene has CDR1 MNHEY and CDR2 SMNVEV (reference sequence). As DNA, the CDR3 is TGTGCCAGCAGGCCGGGGGGGACGACTAATGAAAAACTGTTTTTT. This sequence encodes CASRPGGTTNEKLFF.

The rearrangement joins TRBV2 to TRBJ1-5; the match to TRBD1 covers 9 bases. After removal of 9 bases from V and 5 bases from J, the junction contained 5 bases not matched to a gene. The CDR3 extends over 13 amino acids. Looked up from germline, CDR1 is SNHLY and CDR2 is FYNNEI. CDR3 sequence: CASGRTGDQPQHF. CDR3 nucleotides: TGTGCCAGTGGAAGGACAGGGGATCAGCCCCAGCATTTT.

V usage is TRBV6-1 and J usage is TRBJ2-1; TRBD1 might be the D (5 bases). This CDR3 comprises 17 residues. Trimming took off 4 bases at V and 1 base at J, with 17 bases between the two ends. Germline CDR1 reads MNHNS; CDR2 reads SASEGT. In DNA form, the CDR3 reads TGTGCCAGCAGTGTACATTTGCTAGGGGAATCCTACAATGAGCAGTTCTTC. It is translated as CASSVHLLGESYNEQFF.

With regard to this clone: A junction end diverges from the germline sequence, so it may reflect a read error. This chain uses TRBV5-1 with TRBJ1-1, with D perhaps matching TRBD1 (5 bases). Germline V gives CDR1 SGHRS, CDR2 YFSETQ. The CDR3 is 14 amino acids. The CDR3 loop reads CASGLETVNTEAFF. DNA for the CDR3: TGCGCCAGCGGCTTAGAGACAGTGAACACTGAAGCTTTCTTT.

CDR3 residues: CATSDSGTSGRGYNEQFF. CDR3 in DNA: TGTGCCACCAGTGATTCCGGGACTAGCGGGAGAGGTTACAATGAGCAGTTCTTC. The chain recombines TRBV24-1 with TRBJ2-1, with TRBD2 matching 14 bases. Germline V lookup: CDR1 KGHDR, CDR2 SFDVKD. This CDR3 has 18 amino acids. The ends lost 2 bases at V and 4 bases at J; junction bases unmatched: 6.

The chain links TRBV12-5 to TRBJ1-1, with D possibly matching TRBD1 (5 bases). V lost 11 bases, J lost 0 bases, and 13 bases lay in between. The CDR3 is 13 residues long. Germline loops: CDR1 LGHNT, CDR2 FRNRAP. The DNA of the CDR3 is TGTGCTGGTAGGGGCAGCGTGAACACTGAAGCTTTCTTT. It codes for CAGRGSVNTEAFF.

The chain has TRBV6-5 and TRBJ1-3; D is perhaps TRBD1 (6 bases). Trimming shortened V by 6 bases and J by 5 bases, and 17 bases separated the two germline ends. CDR1 MNHEY and CDR2 SVGAGI come from the germline V gene. This CDR3 contains 15 residues. The CDR3 here is CASSQTWGTRNTIYF. In nucleotides, the CDR3 is TGTGCCAGCAGCCAGACGTGGGGGACAAGAAACACCATATATTTT.

This chain connects TRBV19 to TRBJ1-3; D remains ambiguous. Germline CDR1 is LNHDA and CDR2 is SQIVND (reference sequence). The length of the CDR3 is 15 residues. Trimming shortened V by 4 bases and J by 4 bases, and 14 bases separated the two germline ends. DNA for the CDR3: TGTGCCAGTAGTAGACCCGGGAGCCTCGGAAACACCATATATTTT. This gives the protein CASSRPGSLGNTIYF. Based on the CDR3 plus reference TRBV19 and TRBJ1-3, the full variable domain is DGGITQSPKYLFRKEGQNVTLSCEQNLNHDAMYWYRQDPGQGLRLIYYSQIVNDFQKGDIAEGYSVSREKKESFPLTVTSAQKNPTAFYLCASSRPGSLGNTIYFGEGSWLTVV.